The source of this T cell receptor beta chain is a study of spatial heterogeneity in lung cancer. The germline gives CDR1 MNHEY, CDR2 SMNVEV (reference sequence). The CDR3 loop spans 14 amino acids. The ends were cut back, 1 base at V and 5 bases at J, with 11 bases in the middle. TCRdb analysed the 5' RACE reads with MiXCR anew, one entry per CDR3 protein. The profile shows 50,000 to 65,000 distinct CDR3 sequences, more than 7% of them singletons. Time point indicated: sample taken at primary tumor resection. TCRs were sequenced from unsorted whole RNA of tumor, nontumor lung or PBMC. Donation came from approximately 69 patients with untreated early-stage non-small cell lung cancer. In this sample, this clonotype turned up many times.

V and J are TRBV27 and TRBJ1-1; the D is unclear. The source was PBMCs, collected at surgery. The receptor's source is a female donor with early-stage non-small cell lung cancer. The CDR3 region is CASSLLQRRTEAFF. Here the CDR3 DNA reads TGTGCCAGCAGTTTATTGCAGAGAAGAACTGAAGCTTTCTTT.